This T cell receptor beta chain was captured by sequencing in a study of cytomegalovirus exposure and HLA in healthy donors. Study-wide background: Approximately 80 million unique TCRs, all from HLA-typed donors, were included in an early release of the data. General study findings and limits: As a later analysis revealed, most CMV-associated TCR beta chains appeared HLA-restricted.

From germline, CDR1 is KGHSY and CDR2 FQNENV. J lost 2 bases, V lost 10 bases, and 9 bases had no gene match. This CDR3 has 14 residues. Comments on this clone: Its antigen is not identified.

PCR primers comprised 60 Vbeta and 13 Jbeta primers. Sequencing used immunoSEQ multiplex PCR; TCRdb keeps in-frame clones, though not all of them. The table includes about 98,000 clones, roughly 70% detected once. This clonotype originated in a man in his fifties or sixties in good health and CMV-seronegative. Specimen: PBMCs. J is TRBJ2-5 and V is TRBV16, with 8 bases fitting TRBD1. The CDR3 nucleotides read TGTGCCACAACGGCTGGACAGGGACAAGAGACCCAGTACTTC. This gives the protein CATTAGQGQETQYF.